Below, 14 T cell receptor beta chains from the same sample are listed, as sequenced in a study of T cells in Graves' hyperthyroidism and ophthalmopathy. The TCR beta CDR3 regions underwent amplification using RNA transcripts as the source. RT-PCR in the first round (using the HTBI primer set) targeted the TCR CDR3. TCRdb independently ran MiXCR on the multiplex PCR reads; one entry per CDR3 protein. The sample lists hundreds of thousands of distinct CDR3 sequences; approximately 14% were seen once. The material sequenced was blood. The receptors shown here come from a man between 18 and 35 years old with Graves' ophthalmopathy.

There are a few counts of this clonotype. The junction does not match germline at one end; this may be a read error. The chain carries TRBV7-2 and TRBJ1-3; D might be TRBD1 (5 bases). Germline CDR1 is SGHTA and CDR2 is FQGNSA. The CDR3 extends over 14 amino acids. The CDR3, as DNA: TGTGCCAGCAGCTTACCGACAGCTGGAAACACCACATATTTT. It translates to CASSLPTAGNTTYF.

This clonotype showed up just a few times. J is TRBJ2-7 and V is TRBV5-1; D may correspond to TRBD1 or TRBD2 (5 bases each). Germline CDR1 SGHRS, CDR2 YFSETQ. The CDR3 is made up of 15 amino acids. V lost 4 bases to trimming and J lost 0 bases, with 14 bases between them. The CDR3, as DNA: TGCGCCAGCAGCCCCACCGGGACGGACTCCTACGAGCAGTACTTC. Amino acids: CASSPTGTDSYEQYF.

The V call is TRBV2, the J call TRBJ2-7; no firm D call. CDR1 SNHLY and CDR2 FYNNEI come from the germline V gene. There are 14 residues in the CDR3. Trimming removed 6 bases at V and 2 bases at J, with 14 bases between. CDR3 nucleotides: TGTGCCAGCAGGGATGATAGAGGACCCTACGAGCAGTACTTC. It specifies CASRDDRGPYEQYF.

This clonotype was seen at least ten times. The rearrangement joins TRBV19 to TRBJ1-1; TRBD1 might be the D (5 bases). CDR1 and CDR2 (germline): LNHDA, SQIVND (reference sequence). The CDR3 extends over 15 amino acids. Trimming left V 1 base short and J 5 bases short, with 14 bases between. The CDR3 bases are TGTGCCAGTAGTATAGGGGCAGGGAGTAGGACTGAAGCTTTCTTT. The encoded protein is CASSIGAGSRTEAFF.

For the CDR3, the DNA is TGCGCCAGCAGCCCGGGACAGGGATTGATTAATGGCTACACCTTC. Protein product: CASSPGQGLINGYTF. The genes are TRBV5-1 and TRBJ1-2; 9 bases are a match to TRBD1. V dropped 4 bases and J dropped 6; count of bases not matched to a gene: 10. CDR3 length: 15 residues. Germline lookup yields CDR1 SGHRS and CDR2 YFSETQ.

This clonotype was recorded only once. The chain joins TRBV19 to TRBJ1-1, with D perhaps TRBD1 (6 bases). CDR1 is LNHDA, CDR2 SQIVND, per germline (reference sequence). The CDR3 is made up of 16 amino acids. V was pared by 7 bases and J by 5 bases, with 23 bases between. The CDR3, as DNA: TGTGCCAGTACCAATAGGCCCCCCAGGGGAGGAACTGAAGCTTTCTTT. Protein: CASTNRPPRGGTEAFF.

The chain employs TRBV10-3 and TRBJ2-2; a weak D match, TRBD1 (6 bases). V shed 4 bases and J shed 4 bases, with 13 bases lying between them. Germline V gives CDR1 ENHRY, CDR2 SYGVKD. This CDR3 has 15 amino acids. The CDR3 DNA is TGTGCCATCAGTGGCCGGGACACCGGCACCGGGGAGCTGTTTTTT. As protein: CAISGRDTGTGELFF.

This clonotype was counted only a few times. The chain employs TRBV4-2 and TRBJ2-5; perhaps D is TRBD1 or TRBD2 (5 bases each). The CDR3 length is 19 residues. The germline V gene has CDR1 LGHNA and CDR2 YNFKEQ. Trimming stripped 4 bases from V and 2 bases from J, with 26 bases between. The CDR3 sequence is CASSPQFGQGPLQQETQYF. In DNA form, the CDR3 reads TGTGCCAGCAGCCCGCAATTTGGCCAGGGACCCCTACAGCAAGAGACCCAGTACTTC.

This clonotype was recorded at least ten times. The chain links TRBV7-2 to TRBJ2-5; TRBD2 matches at 7 bases. There are 13 residues in the CDR3. Trimming cost V 4 bases and J 4 bases; bases outside gene matches: 3. Germline assignment: CDR1 SGHTA and CDR2 FQGNSA. CDR3 nucleotides: TGTGCCAGCAGCTCGGGACTACTAGAGACCCAGTACTTC. It specifies CASSSGLLETQYF.

This clonotype was seen ten or more times. The V gene is TRBV7-9, the J gene TRBJ2-5; 10 bases line up with TRBD1. Per the germline V gene, CDR1 is SEHNR and CDR2 is FQNEAQ (reference sequence). V lost 5 bases and J lost 5; bases outside the gene matches: 14. This CDR3 has 17 amino acids. CDR3 nucleotides: TGTGCCAGCAGCGATAGGGGGGGACAGGGGATCCACGAGACCCAGTACTTC. Translation: CASSDRGGQGIHETQYF.

The rearrangement joins TRBV9 to TRBJ1-2; D remains ambiguous. CDR3 length: 11 amino acids. The ends were cut back, 3 bases at V and 7 bases at J, with 7 bases in the middle. From germline, CDR1 is SGDLS and CDR2 YYNGEE. CDR3 residues: CASSEGRGYTF. Written as DNA, the CDR3 is TGTGCCAGCAGCGAGGGTCGTGGCTACACCTTC.

The chain is built from TRBV24-1 and TRBJ2-7; 10 positions agree with TRBD1. The CDR3 sequence is 16 residues long. Germline V gene lookup returns CDR1 KGHDR and CDR2 SFDVKD. J lost 0 bases, V lost 6 bases, and 7 bases had no gene match. The CDR3 sequence is CATSKPGQGPSYEQYF. The CDR3 coding sequence is TGTGCCACCAGTAAACCGGGACAGGGGCCCTCCTACGAGCAGTACTTC.

Ten or more counts support this clonotype. The V and J genes are TRBV9 and TRBJ2-3, with 7 nucleotides matching TRBD1. CDR3 length: 18 amino acids. Trimming removed 7 bases from V and 2 bases from J; junction bases left unmatched: 19. Germline lookup yields CDR1 SGDLS and CDR2 YYNGEE. CDR3 region: CASGSGTVIGSNTDTQYF. As DNA, the CDR3 is TGTGCCAGCGGATCCGGGACAGTTATAGGATCCAACACAGATACGCAGTATTTT.

The J gene is TRBJ2-7, the V gene TRBV5-1; unclear D gene. The CDR3 consists of 13 residues. V was pared by 5 bases and J by 2 bases, with 11 bases between. The V gene's germline CDR1 is SGHRS and CDR2 YFSETQ. CDR3 residues: CASRGQVTYEQYF. CDR3 nucleotides: TGCGCCAGCAGGGGCCAGGTTACCTACGAGCAGTACTTC.